A selection of T cell receptor beta chains follows, all from one sample in a study of blood T cell repertoires in COVID-19. Using immunoSEQ multiplex PCR, the repertoire was profiled, and TCRdb retains in-frame clones only, with some absent. The sample comprises 150,000 to 200,000 clones, about nine tenths of which are singletons, and 2% to 2.5% rests with the top ten. Source material: PBMCs or T cells enriched from blood (not recorded which). The receptors stem from a woman under 40 who had recovered from COVID-19. Both conserved end residues are part of each CDR3. Fields, in order: D gene, V gene, clone size, J gene, CDR3 DNA, CDR3 protein. D genes are given only for firm matches. Clone size is shown for a subset of rows, as once, few, many or a class of expanded clone.

.	TRBV7-9	.	TRBJ1-3	TGTGCCAGCAGCCCAGAGACAGTGCGAAACACCATATATTTT	CASSPETVRNTIYF
TRBD1	TRBV7-9	.	TRBJ1-1	TGTGCCAGCAGCGTGGGGGACAGGAGGAACACTGAAGCTTTCTTT	CASSVGDRRNTEAFF
.	TRBV7-9	.	TRBJ1-4	TGTGCCAGCAGCCTTGCAGGAAGTTCCCAAAAACTGTTTTTT	CASSLAGSSQKLFF
.	TRBV24-1	.	TRBJ2-1	TGTGCCACCAGTTCCAGGGAACCTTACAATGAGCAGTTCTTC	CATSSREPYNEQFF
.	TRBV5-5	.	TRBJ1-2	TGTGCCAGCAGCTGGGGGCAGGGGAACTATGGCTACACCTTC	CASSWGQGNYGYTF
TRBD1	TRBV10-3	.	TRBJ1-2	TGTGCCATCAGTGAGTCGGAAGGGACAGGTTATGGCTACACCTTC	CAISESEGTGYGYTF
.	TRBV19	.	TRBJ1-5	TGTGCCAGTAGTATGGTTGCGGGGTTCAATCAGCCCCAGCATTTT	CASSMVAGFNQPQHF
.	TRBV28	.	TRBJ1-5	TGTGCCAGCAGTCTCTCCCGGGGGGCCGGCAATCAGCCCCAGCATTTT	CASSLSRGAGNQPQHF
.	TRBV9	.	TRBJ2-7	TGTGCCAGCAGCGCCTTACAGGGTAACGAGCAGTACTTC	CASSALQGNEQYF
.	TRBV27	.	TRBJ2-5	TGTGCCAGCAGGAGAGGGGGGGTTTCGTTAGAGACCCAGTACTTC	CASRRGGVSLETQYF
.	TRBV6-5	.	TRBJ1-5	TGTGCCAGCAGGGTGCAGGGTGGCAATCAGCCCCAGCATTTT	CASRVQGGNQPQHF
.	TRBV19	once	TRBJ1-3	TGTGCCAGTAGGCAGGGGACCTCTGGAAACACCATATATTTT	CASRQGTSGNTIYF
.	TRBV12-3/TRBV12-4	.	TRBJ1-2	TGTGCCAGCAGGGCCCGAATAAACTATGGCTACACCTTC	CASRARINYGYTF
TRBD1	TRBV7-3	once	TRBJ1-1	TGTGCCAGCAGACGGGACAGAAACACTGAAGCTTTCTTT	CASRRDRNTEAFF
TRBD2	TRBV7-6	.	TRBJ2-1	TGTGCCAGCAGCTCACCTCACCTTGGGCGGGAGGCATTACAAAATGAGCAGTTCTTC	CASSSPHLGREALQNEQFF
TRBD1	TRBV13	.	TRBJ1-1	TGTGCCAGCAGCTTAGGGCCAGGGGGTAAGAACACTGAAGCTTTCTTT	CASSLGPGGKNTEAFF
.	TRBV5-1	.	TRBJ2-2	TGCGCCAGCAGCTTGGGGGGGGCGAACACCGGGGAGCTGTTTTTT	CASSLGGANTGELFF
TRBD2	TRBV7-8	.	TRBJ2-3	TGTGCCAGCAGCTTAGATTTTAGCGGGAGGGCCTATTCTTCAGATACGCAGTATTTT	CASSLDFSGRAYSSDTQYF
TRBD2	TRBV9	.	TRBJ2-7	TGTGCCAGCAGCGCCTCTAGCGGGTCCTACGAGCAGTACTTC	CASSASSGSYEQYF
TRBD2	TRBV5-4	.	TRBJ2-7	TGTGCCAGCAGCTTGGCAGTTAGCGGGAGCTACGAGCAGTACTTC	CASSLAVSGSYEQYF
TRBD1	TRBV30	.	TRBJ2-7	TGTGCCTGGAGTGCCGGGACAGGGGGCTCCTACGAGCAGTACTTC	CAWSAGTGGSYEQYF
TRBD1	TRBV27	.	TRBJ1-1	TGTGCCAGCAGTCCCCCGGACAGGGTGAACACTGAAGCTTTCTTT	CASSPPDRVNTEAFF
TRBD1	TRBV27	.	TRBJ2-1	TGTGCCAGCACCTCGTCGGCCGGGACAGGAAACCATGAGCAGTTCTTC	CASTSSAGTGNHEQFF
.	TRBV11-3	.	TRBJ2-5	TGTGCCAGCAGCTTAGTCCCAGAGTCGGGGACCCAGTACTTC	CASSLVPESGTQYF
.	TRBV12-3/TRBV12-4	.	TRBJ1-1	TGTGCCAGCAGTTTAAGGGGGTACACTGAAGCTTTCTTT	CASSLRGYTEAFF
.	TRBV3-1/TRBV3-2	.	TRBJ1-2	TGTGCCAGCAGCCAAGATGTCGAGTCGCGGGGTGGCTACACCTTC	CASSQDVESRGGYTF
TRBD2	TRBV11-2	few	TRBJ2-1	TGTGCCAGCAGCTTCCCCACAGGAACTAGCGGGAGGGGAAATGAGCAGTTCTTC	CASSFPTGTSGRGNEQFF
.	TRBV3-1/TRBV3-2	.	TRBJ2-3	TGTGCCAGCAGCCAAGACCAGCCCAGGGATACGCAGTATTTT	CASSQDQPRDTQYF
TRBD2	TRBV10-3	.	TRBJ2-7	TGTGCCATCAGTGCCAGCGGGGGGGCTGCCTACGAGCAGTACTTC	CAISASGGAAYEQYF
TRBD1	TRBV19	.	TRBJ1-4	TGTGCCAGTAGTCAGTCGACAGGGGATGAAAAACTGTTTTTT	CASSQSTGDEKLFF
.	TRBV9	.	TRBJ1-2	TGTGCCAGCAGCCCGAGGGCGGGGGCTAACTATGGCTACACCTTC	CASSPRAGANYGYTF
TRBD1	TRBV4-1	.	TRBJ1-2	TGCGCCAGCAGCCCTTATTGGACAGGCGGGTCTACTATTAATGGCTACACCTTC	CASSPYWTGGSTINGYTF
.	TRBV7-3	.	TRBJ1-1	TGTGCCAGCAGCCCTAACAGGGACATGGAAGCTTTCTTT	CASSPNRDMEAFF
.	TRBV4-1	.	TRBJ2-3	TGCGCCAGCAGCCGGAAGGATGCACAGGTTACTCCCACAGATACGCAGTATTTT	CASSRKDAQVTPTDTQYF
.	TRBV30	.	TRBJ2-3	TGTGCCTGGAGTGTACGGCGGGCTTGGGATACGCAGTATTTT	CAWSVRRAWDTQYF
.	TRBV10-3	.	TRBJ2-5	TGTGCCATCAGTGAGTCGGCCGGGGGTAAGGAGACCCAGTACTTC	CAISESAGGKETQYF
.	TRBV2	.	TRBJ1-2	TGTGCCAGCAGCGCAACCGGACACCACTACACCTTC	CASSATGHHYTF
TRBD1	TRBV9	.	TRBJ1-2	TGTGCCAGCAGCGTAGCGGGGACAGGGGAAGTTGGCTACACCTTC	CASSVAGTGEVGYTF
.	TRBV6-5	.	TRBJ1-1	TGTGCCAGCATGAGAACGGACTTGAACACTGAAGCTTTCTTT	CASMRTDLNTEAFF
.	TRBV6-1	.	TRBJ2-7	TGTGCCAGCAGTGAGGGCGGGGCGGGACCCTACGAGCAGTACTTC	CASSEGGAGPYEQYF
TRBD1	TRBV5-1	.	TRBJ1-2	TGCGCCAGCAGCTTGGCCTCAATCACAGGGGACTATGGCTACACCTTC	CASSLASITGDYGYTF
TRBD1	TRBV6-6	few	TRBJ2-6	TGTGCCAGCAGTCCCGCGGGACAGGGGGGGTACTCTGGGGCCAACGTCCTGACTTTC	CASSPAGQGGYSGANVLTF
.	TRBV13	.	TRBJ1-1	TGTGCCAGCAGCTTGGCAGGGCAAGGCACTGAAGCTTTCTTT	CASSLAGQGTEAFF
.	TRBV29-1	.	TRBJ1-2	TGCAGCGTTGAAGTAGGGTGGCAGGGAGGGTATGGCTACACCTTC	CSVEVGWQGGYGYTF
.	TRBV11-3	.	TRBJ2-3	TGTGCCAGCAGCTTGGGGGGGGACAAACTCACAGATACGCAGTATTTT	CASSLGGDKLTDTQYF
.	TRBV7-2	.	TRBJ2-3	TGTGCCAGCAGCTACCCGGGCTGGGGCGAAAGCACAGATACGCAGTATTTT	CASSYPGWGESTDTQYF
.	TRBV10-3	.	TRBJ2-7	TGTGCCATCAGTGAGGGTGCCCCTCCCGGCGAGCAGTACTTC	CAISEGAPPGEQYF
.	TRBV5-6	.	TRBJ2-7	TGTGCCAGCAGCTTGGCCTTGAGCTCCTACGAGCAGTACTTC	CASSLALSSYEQYF
.	TRBV30	.	TRBJ2-6	TGTGCCCGAGGGGGGGATCTCGCCTCTGGGGCCAACGTCCTGACTTTC	CARGGDLASGANVLTF